This entry lists 20 T cell receptor beta chains sequenced from one sample in a study of blood T cell repertoires in COVID-19. Assay: immunoSEQ multiplex PCR; the TCRdb copy retains only in-frame clones and omits some. The table shows 140,000 to 150,000 clones, with around 90% occurring only once. Source material: peripheral blood. These TCRs come from a human donor with COVID-19, enrolled during active disease. The donor label of this sample is uncertain.

This chain links TRBV10-2 with TRBJ2-7; 9 bases fit TRBD2. V trimming: 5 bases; J trimming: 5 bases; junction bases outside the gene matches: 4. This CDR3 region has 13 residues. Germline CDR1 WSHSY, CDR2 SAAADI. The CDR3 protein is CASSRSGSDEQYF. In DNA, the CDR3 is TGCGCCAGCAGTCGTAGCGGGAGCGACGAGCAGTACTTC.

The chain combines TRBV5-1 with TRBJ1-4; D unresolved. V lost 0 bases, J lost 8 bases, and 14 bases lay in between. Germline CDR1 reads SGHRS; CDR2 reads YFSETQ. This CDR3 spans 15 amino acids. The CDR3 nucleotides read TGCGCCAGCAGCTTGGATTTGCAGGATGGGGAAAAACTGTTTTTT. The encoded protein is CASSLDLQDGEKLFF.

The V and J genes are TRBV25-1 and TRBJ1-2; D is ambiguous. Germline V gives CDR1 MGHDK, CDR2 SYGVNS. Between the trimmed V and J ends, which lost 4 bases and 2 bases, there was a span of 11 bases. The CDR3 consists of 14 residues. CDR3 region: CASSVAGENYGYTF. The CDR3 region has the DNA TGTGCCAGCAGTGTGGCAGGCGAAAACTATGGCTACACCTTC.

V gene TRBV19 combines with J gene TRBJ2-1; the match to TRBD1 covers 8 bases. This CDR3 region has 18 residues. CDR1 LNHDA and CDR2 SQIVND come from the germline V gene (reference sequence). V lost 1 base and J lost 1; bases outside the gene matches: 9. The CDR3 sequence is CASSIVRTGRISYNEQFF. The CDR3 coding sequence is TGTGCCAGTAGTATAGTGAGGACAGGGCGCATTTCCTACAATGAGCAGTTCTTC.

The chain has TRBV15 and TRBJ1-2, with D possibly being TRBD1 (5 bases). There are 15 residues in the CDR3. Germline loops: CDR1 LNHNV, CDR2 YYDKDF (reference sequence). Trimming took 1 base from V and 1 from J, leaving 10 bases between them. This CDR3 is CATSRVGGFNYGYTF. CDR3 in DNA: TGTGCCACCAGCAGAGTCGGGGGATTTAACTATGGCTACACCTTC.

The CDR3 DNA reads as TGTGCCAGCAGTCCGGACAGCTGGTCCTACGAGCAGTACTTC. Protein product: CASSPDSWSYEQYF. The chain employs TRBV2 and TRBJ2-7, with a possible D match to TRBD1 (6 bases). Germline V gene sequence: CDR1 SNHLY, CDR2 FYNNEI. Trimming left V 5 bases short and J 1 base short, with 12 bases between. There are 14 residues in the CDR3. The whole variable domain, remainder taken from reference TRBV2 and TRBJ2-7, is EPEVTQTPSHQVTQMGQEVILRCVPISNHLYFYWYRQILGQKVEFLVSFYNNEISEKSEIFDDQFSVERPDGSNFTLKIRSTKLEDSAMYFCASSPDSWSYEQYFGPGTRLTVT.

The chain carries TRBV5-1 and TRBJ2-3; 15 bases match TRBD2. The CDR3 loop spans 19 amino acids. From germline, CDR1 is SGHRS and CDR2 YFSETQ. The junction had 11 bases not matched to a gene; V was cut back by 2 bases and J by 4 bases. CDR3 in DNA: TGCGCCAGCAGCTTCGGACTAGCGGGGGGGCCAGACAACTCAGATACGCAGTATTTT. This gives the protein CASSFGLAGGPDNSDTQYF.

This clone was seen only a few times. The J gene is TRBJ1-1, the V gene TRBV9; 8 nucleotides line up with TRBD1. This CDR3 is 15 amino acids long. Unmatched junction bases numbered 12, after V lost 4 bases and J lost 7 bases. CDR1 is SGDLS, CDR2 YYNGEE, per germline. As DNA, the CDR3 is TGTGCCAGCAGCCATCTATTGGACAGGGCTGGTGAAGCTTTCTTT. Its protein product is CASSHLLDRAGEAFF.

This chain connects TRBV3-1 (or the pseudogene TRBV3-2) to TRBJ2-5; TRBD2 aligns across 14 bases. The V gene's germline CDR1 is LGHDT and CDR2 YNNKEL (reference sequence). CDR3 length: 16 amino acids. J lost 1 base, V lost 3 bases, and 1 base had no gene match. The CDR3 protein is CASSHGTSGGQETQYF. The DNA of the CDR3 is TGTGCCAGCAGCCACGGGACTAGCGGGGGCCAAGAGACCCAGTACTTC.

The V call is TRBV9, the J call TRBJ1-6; TRBD1 might be the D (6 bases). The V end was cut by 0 bases, the J end by 8 bases, with 9 bases between. There are 14 residues in the CDR3. CDR1 is SGDLS, CDR2 YYNGEE, per germline. CDR3 amino acids: CASSVEGGDSPLHF. The CDR3 DNA reads as TGTGCCAGCAGCGTAGAAGGGGGTGATTCACCCCTCCACTTT.

This chain uses TRBV10-3 with TRBJ1-2; 9 bases match TRBD1. Looked up from germline, CDR1 is ENHRY and CDR2 is SYGVKD. After removal of 7 bases from V and 11 bases from J, the junction contained 8 bases not matched to a gene. CDR3 length: 12 residues. The CDR3 here is CAITRDRVGYTF. The DNA for the CDR3 is TGTGCCATCACTAGGGACAGGGTGGGTTACACCTTC.

The CDR3 coding sequence is TGTGCCAGCAGTGAATCTAGCGGGAACACAGATACGCAGTATTTT. Amino acids: CASSESSGNTDTQYF. V gene TRBV25-1 combines with J gene TRBJ2-3, with TRBD2 matching 9 bases. The CDR3 length is 15 residues. Per germline, CDR1 MGHDK and CDR2 SYGVNS. J was trimmed by 2 bases and V by 1 base; bases with no gene match: 1.

This chain joins TRBV5-5 and TRBJ1-1; D is perhaps TRBD1 (5 bases). Germline CDR1 and CDR2: SGHKS and YYEKEE (reference sequence). The CDR3 runs to 13 residues. The V end was cut by 4 bases, the J end by 1 base, with 8 bases between. The CDR3 nucleotides read TGTGCCAGCAGCCGCACAGGGAACACTGAAGCTTTCTTT. Translating gives CASSRTGNTEAFF.

The V and J genes are TRBV5-1 and TRBJ1-5; 8 bases are shared with TRBD1. This CDR3 region has 15 residues. Trimming took 4 bases from V and 5 from J; bases not matched to a gene: 8. CDR1 and CDR2 from the germline V gene are SGHRS and YFSETQ. CDR3 residues: CASSPGQGTDQPQHF. The CDR3 DNA follows: TGCGCCAGCAGCCCCGGACAGGGCACCGATCAGCCCCAGCATTTT.

The rearrangement uses TRBV6-5 and TRBJ1-1; 9 bases map to TRBD1. From germline, CDR1 is MNHEY and CDR2 SVGAGI. The CDR3 sequence is 15 residues long. V dropped 7 bases and J dropped 0; count of bases not matched to a gene: 6. The DNA of the CDR3 is TGTGCCAGCACTCGGACAGGGGCCGTGAACACTGAAGCTTTCTTT. This codes for CASTRTGAVNTEAFF.

This clone showed up just once. The gene calls are TRBV3-1 (or the pseudogene TRBV3-2) and TRBJ1-4; D ambiguous. The germline V gene encodes CDR1 LGHDT and CDR2 YNNKEL (reference sequence). This CDR3 has 14 residues. V lost 2 bases, J lost 8 bases, and 12 bases lay in between. Here the CDR3 reads CASSQYNSGEKLFF. Here the CDR3 DNA reads TGTGCCAGCAGCCAATACAACAGCGGGGAAAAACTGTTTTTT.

The V call is TRBV11-2, the J call TRBJ2-5, with D possibly being TRBD2 (5 bases). V lost 5 bases to trimming and J lost 5 bases, with 15 bases between them. The CDR3 has 14 residues. The germline CDR1 and CDR2 sequences are SGHAT and FQNNGV. The CDR3 protein is CASSPASIRETQYF. CDR3 nucleotide sequence: TGTGCCAGCAGCCCTGCTAGCATCAGGGAGACCCAGTACTTC.

This clone was picked up one time. This chain connects TRBV19 to TRBJ1-1; D is possibly TRBD1 (5 bases). V was trimmed by 5 bases and J by 1 base, leaving 14 bases between them. The CDR3 extends over 15 amino acids. Germline V gene sequence: CDR1 LNHDA, CDR2 SQIVND (reference sequence). The chain's CDR3 is CASSLGQATNTEAFF. The CDR3 nucleotides read TGTGCCAGTAGTCTCGGACAAGCGACGAACACTGAAGCTTTCTTT.

The rearrangement links TRBV30 to TRBJ1-5; D unresolved. Trimming left V 0 bases short and J 4 bases short, with 7 bases between. Germline V CDR1 and CDR2: GTSNPN, SVGIG (reference sequence). The CDR3 consists of 13 residues. CDR3 residues: CAWSVRSNQPQHF. For the CDR3, the DNA is TGTGCCTGGAGTGTAAGGAGTAATCAGCCCCAGCATTTT.

This rearrangement joins TRBV30 to TRBJ1-5; 9 bases are a match to TRBD1. The V and J ends lost 4 bases and 9 bases, in that order; junction bases with no gene match: 10. The CDR3 spans 14 residues. Germline CDR1 GTSNPN, CDR2 SVGIG (reference sequence). CDR3 nucleotide sequence: TGTGCCTGGACAGTCCGGGACAGGGTCAGGCCCCAGCATTTT. Translation gives CAWTVRDRVRPQHF.